This T cell receptor beta chain was recorded in a study of shared clonotypes between healthy human individuals. The study's findings and limits: An anticipated effect of sequencing depth on clonotype sharing among donors was recognized.

At the deep level, the assay was run. Generated by immunoSEQ multiplex PCR, the TCRdb table keeps only in-frame clones and is missing some. Counted here are some 2 million clones, approximately 95% occurring once; the ten biggest clones make up 0.13%. The CDR3 covers 15 residues. V gave up 6 bases and J gave up 4 bases, with 18 bases separating them. Germline V gives CDR1 SNHLY, CDR2 FYNNEI. Donors included only healthy HIV-negative adults lacking recent acute infections or vaccinations. A word on this clone: Its antigen is not identified.

The V and J genes are TRBV2 and TRBJ1-2; maybe TRBD1 (5 bases). Sequenced input: naive CD4+ T cells sorted from blood. This sample's subset: CD45RA+ positively selected. The clonotype originates from a man aged 18 to 30 in good health. CDR3 in DNA: TGTGCCAGCAGGACCCCAGGGAACTCAGGCTATGGCTACACCTTC. Protein sequence: CASRTPGNSGYGYTF.